This T cell receptor beta chain appears in the sequencing data of a study of OX40 agonist ivuxolimab in advanced cancers. Findings of the study overall: CD4+ and CD8+ blood T cells expanded clonally by week 6 at 0.1 to 3.0 mg/kg.

The assay was immunoSEQ multiplex PCR, and TCRdb's table has in-frame clones only and misses some. The table includes about 50,000 clones, about 86% detected once. Turning to this clone: Its target is unknown.

Germline-derived CDR1 and CDR2 are SGHTA and FQGTGA. V lost 1 base, J lost 0 bases, and 17 bases stayed unmatched. This CDR3 has 20 amino acids. Sequences were derived from CD4+ or CD8+ T cells sorted from blood, sampled in a trial of the OX40 agonist ivuxolimab. The chain links TRBV7-3 to TRBJ1-1, with 7 bases aligning to TRBD1. The sequence came from an adult with an advanced solid tumor such as melanoma, head and neck, liver or kidney cancer. The CDR3 bases are TGTGCCAGCAGCTTAAAAAGGGGGGACAGCCAATCTGTTATGAACACTGAAGCTTTCTTT. It codes for CASSLKRGDSQSVMNTEAFF. Together with reference TRBV7-3 and TRBJ1-1, the CDR3 gives the full variable domain: GAGVSQTPSNKVTEKGKYVELRCDPISGHTALYWYRQSLGQGPEFLIYFQGTGAADDSGLPNDRFFAVRPEGSVSTLKIQRTERGDSAVYLCASSLKRGDSQSVMNTEAFFGQGTRLTVV.